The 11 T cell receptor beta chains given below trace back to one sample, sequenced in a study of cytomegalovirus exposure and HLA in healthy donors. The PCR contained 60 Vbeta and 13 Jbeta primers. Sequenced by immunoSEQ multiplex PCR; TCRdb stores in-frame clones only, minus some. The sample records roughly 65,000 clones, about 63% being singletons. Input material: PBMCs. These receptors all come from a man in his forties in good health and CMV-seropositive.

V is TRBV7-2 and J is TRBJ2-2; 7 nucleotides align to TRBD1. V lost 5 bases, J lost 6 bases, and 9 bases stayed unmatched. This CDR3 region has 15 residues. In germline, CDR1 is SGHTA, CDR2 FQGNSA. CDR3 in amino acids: CASSPGQPKPGELFF. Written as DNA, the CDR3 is TGTGCCAGCAGCCCGGGACAGCCTAAGCCCGGGGAGCTGTTTTTT.

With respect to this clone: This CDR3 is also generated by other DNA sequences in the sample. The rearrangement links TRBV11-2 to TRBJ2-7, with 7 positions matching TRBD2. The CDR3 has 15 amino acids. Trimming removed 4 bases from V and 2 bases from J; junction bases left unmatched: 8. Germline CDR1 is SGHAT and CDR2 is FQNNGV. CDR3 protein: CASSWATSGAYEQYF. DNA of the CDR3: TGTGCCAGCAGCTGGGCGACCAGCGGGGCCTACGAGCAGTACTTC.

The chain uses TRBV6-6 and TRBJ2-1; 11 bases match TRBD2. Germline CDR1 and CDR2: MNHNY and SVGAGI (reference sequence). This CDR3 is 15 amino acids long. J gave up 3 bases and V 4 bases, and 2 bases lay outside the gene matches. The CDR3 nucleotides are TGTGCCAGCAGTTTAACTAGCGGGAGCTACAATGAGCAGTTCTTC. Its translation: CASSLTSGSYNEQFF.

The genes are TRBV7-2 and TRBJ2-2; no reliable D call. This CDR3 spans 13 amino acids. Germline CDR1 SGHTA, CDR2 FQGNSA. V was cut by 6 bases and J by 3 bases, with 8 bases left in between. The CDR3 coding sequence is TGTGCCAGCAGTTATCAGTACACCGGGGAGCTGTTTTTT. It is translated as CASSYQYTGELFF. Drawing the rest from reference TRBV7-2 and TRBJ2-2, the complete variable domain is GAGVSQSPSNKVTEKGKDVELRCDPISGHTALYWYRQSLGQGLEFLIYFQGNSAPDKSGLPSDRFSAERTGGSVSTLTIQRTQQEDSAVYLCASSYQYTGELFFGEGSRLTVL.

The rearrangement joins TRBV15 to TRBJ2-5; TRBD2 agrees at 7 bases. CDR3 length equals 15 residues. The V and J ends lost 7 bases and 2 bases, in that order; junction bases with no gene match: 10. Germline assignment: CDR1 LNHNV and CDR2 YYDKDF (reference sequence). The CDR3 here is CATTRTSSPQETQYF. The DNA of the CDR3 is TGTGCCACCACCCGGACTAGTTCCCCGCAAGAGACCCAGTACTTC. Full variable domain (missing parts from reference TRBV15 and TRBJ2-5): DAMVIQNPRYQVTQFGKPVTLSCSQTLNHNVMYWYQQKSSQAPKLLFHYYDKDFNNEADTPDNFQSRRPNTSFCFLDIRSPGLGDTAMYLCATTRTSSPQETQYFGPGTRLLVL.

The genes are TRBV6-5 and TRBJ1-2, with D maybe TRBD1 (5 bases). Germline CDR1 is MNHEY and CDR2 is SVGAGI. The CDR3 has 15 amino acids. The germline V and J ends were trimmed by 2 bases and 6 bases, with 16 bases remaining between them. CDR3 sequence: CASSYEVRGDNGYTF. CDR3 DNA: TGTGCCAGCAGTTACGAGGTGCGGGGGGATAATGGCTACACCTTC.

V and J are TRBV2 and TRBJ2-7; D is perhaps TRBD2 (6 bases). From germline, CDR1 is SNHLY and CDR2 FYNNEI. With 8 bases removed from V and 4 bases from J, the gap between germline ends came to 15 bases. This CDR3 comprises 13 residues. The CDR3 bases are TGTGCCAGCGGGACTGGGATGATGTACGAGCAGTACTTC. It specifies CASGTGMMYEQYF.

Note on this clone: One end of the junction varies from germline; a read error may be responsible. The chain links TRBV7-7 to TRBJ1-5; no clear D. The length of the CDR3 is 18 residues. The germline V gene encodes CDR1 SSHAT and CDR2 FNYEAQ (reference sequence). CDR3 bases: TGTGCTAGCAGCCTCACTTACGGTGAGACTTTTAGCAATCAGCCCCAGCATTTT. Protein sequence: CASSLTYGETFSNQPQHF. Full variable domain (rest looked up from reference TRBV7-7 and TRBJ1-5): GAGVSQSPRYKVTKRGQDVTLRCDPISSHATLYWYQQALGQGPEFLTYFNYEAQPDKSGLPSDRFSAERPEGSISTLTIQRTEQRDSAMYRCASSLTYGETFSNQPQHFGDGTRLSIL.

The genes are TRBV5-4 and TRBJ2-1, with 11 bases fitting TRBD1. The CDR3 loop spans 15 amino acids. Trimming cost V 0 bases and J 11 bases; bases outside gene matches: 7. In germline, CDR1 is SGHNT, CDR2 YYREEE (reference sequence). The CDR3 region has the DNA TGTGCCAGCAGCTTGGAAGGACAGGGGGCCTTGCAGCAGTTCTTC. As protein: CASSLEGQGALQQFF.

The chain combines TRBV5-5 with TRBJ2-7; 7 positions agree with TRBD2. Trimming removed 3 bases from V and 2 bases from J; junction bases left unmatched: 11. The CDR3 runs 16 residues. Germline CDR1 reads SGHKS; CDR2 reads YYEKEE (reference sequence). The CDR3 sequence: CASSWGAGSPTYEQYF. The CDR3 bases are TGTGCCAGCAGCTGGGGAGCGGGGTCCCCAACCTACGAGCAGTACTTC.

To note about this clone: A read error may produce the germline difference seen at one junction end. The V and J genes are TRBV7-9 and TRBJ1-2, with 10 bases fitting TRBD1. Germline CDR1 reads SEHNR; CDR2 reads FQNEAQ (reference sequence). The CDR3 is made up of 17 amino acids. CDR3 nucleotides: TGTTCCAGCAGCACAGTCCCGGGACAGGGGTCGGGCTATGGCTACACCTTC. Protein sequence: CSSSTVPGQGSGYGYTF.